This T cell receptor (beta chain) was profiled in a study of blood T cells in healthy people across ages. Study observations and caveats: Versus aged donors, long-lived donors had higher diversity and more naive CD4+ cells.

The CDR3 sequence is 13 residues long. Trimming at V came to 5 bases and at J to 8 bases, leaving 5 bases not matched to a gene. Germline CDR1 is SSHAT and CDR2 is FNYEAQ (reference sequence). With regard to this clonotype: Its antigen is currently unknown.

Primers used in a second PCR of roughly 6 to 12 cycles were a sample-barcoded 5' primer and a J-beta primer mix. Every cDNA molecule bore a tag from a template-switch adaptor containing 12 random nucleotides. TCRdb redid the calling of the 5' RACE reads with MiXCR, one entry per CDR3 protein. This table has approximately 1,700,000 distinct CDR3 sequences, about two fifths appearing once. The authors drew roughly 9.8 milliliters of peripheral blood from each donor. Isolation per sample recovered at least 6.5 million PBMCs. The specimen was blood. The chain links TRBV7-7 to TRBJ2-1; 8 bases align to TRBD2. The clonotype was recovered from a human donor in good health. The CDR3 sequence is CASSEAGADEQFF. DNA for the CDR3: TGTGCCAGCAGCGAAGCGGGGGCCGATGAGCAGTTCTTC.